This T cell receptor (beta chain) is from a study of Ad26.COV2.S vaccination and SARS-CoV-2 variants. Study context: Ad26.COV2.S shots went into the muscle once or twice, 56 days apart.

Using immunoSEQ multiplex PCR, the repertoire was profiled, and TCRdb retains in-frame clones only, with some absent. The sample includes about 420,000 clones, approximately 90% seen only once; the top ten take 3.5% to 4%. Treatment defined: 19 received Ad26.COV2.S at low or high dose, single or two shots; about 5 received placebo; per-sample allocation not given. All samples were drawn on day 63, counting from the first vaccine or placebo injection. The sequencing used peripheral blood, collected in a trial of Ad26.COV2.S vaccine versus placebo. The clonotype comes from a person aged 18 to 65 who received the Ad26.COV2.S COVID-19 vaccine or a placebo.

As DNA, the CDR3 is TGTGCCAGCAGCGGATTAGCAGGATACGAGCAGTACTTC. Translation: CASSGLAGYEQYF. This sequence joins TRBV7-8 and TRBJ2-7; D uncertain. Between the trimmed V and J ends, which lost 5 bases and 4 bases, there was a span of 12 bases. Germline values: CDR1 SGHVS, CDR2 FQNEAQ. The CDR3 totals 13 residues.